The 3 T cell receptor beta chains below come from one sample, sequenced in a study of radiation and T cells in renal cell carcinoma. Time point indicated: blood 4 weeks post-SBRT, at nephrectomy. Treatment meaning: 15 Gy SBRT to primary tumor, nephrectomy 4 weeks later. Measured with immunoSEQ multiplex PCR; TCRdb has only the in-frame clones, and not every one. The sample contains around 170,000 clones, 88% of which appear only once. Sequencing used blood, obtained from a patient whose treatment included radiotherapy and nephrectomy. The source of these receptors is a woman aged 45 to 65 with renal cell carcinoma.

The V gene is TRBV30, the J gene TRBJ1-5; D gene uncertain. Trimming pared 0 bases from V and 4 bases from J, leaving 10 bases between. CDR3 length: 14 amino acids. The germline V gene has CDR1 GTSNPN and CDR2 SVGIG (reference sequence). The CDR3: CAWSVLGRNQPQHF. The DNA for the CDR3 is TGTGCCTGGAGTGTTCTGGGAAGGAATCAGCCCCAGCATTTT.

The chain joins TRBV19 to TRBJ1-3, with TRBD1 as a possible D gene (5 bases). Trimming removed 3 bases from V and 2 bases from J, with 11 bases in between. The CDR3 is 15 amino acids. Germline lookup yields CDR1 LNHDA and CDR2 SQIVND (reference sequence). CDR3 region: CASSMPGAPGNTIYF. CDR3 coding DNA: TGTGCCAGTAGTATGCCCGGGGCCCCTGGAAACACCATATATTTT.

The chain links TRBV19 to TRBJ1-3; possible D gene TRBD1, 6 bases. The V and J ends lost 6 bases and 3 bases respectively, with 15 bases between them. Germline V CDR1 and CDR2: LNHDA, SQIVND (reference sequence). CDR3 length: 15 residues. The CDR3 reads CASRDGGADGNTIYF. Written as DNA, the CDR3 is TGTGCCAGTAGGGACGGGGGGGCTGATGGAAACACCATATATTTT.